The present TCR beta chain was sequenced within a study of cytomegalovirus exposure and HLA in healthy donors. Study overall: Membership in the Caucasian-associated ancestry cluster was found for around four fifths of roughly 360 genotyped donors. General study results and limits: Differences between HLA loci emerged in a later analysis of TCR association rates, with DRB1 most and HLA-C fewest. Most likely, a cluster of highly shared sequence variants arose as a sequencing artifact. Later on, an analysis found that several of the most significant clusters appeared to be linked to common viral pathogens, which included parvovirus B19.

A multiplex PCR was run with 60 Vbeta primers and 13 Jbeta primers. Only in-frame clones appear in the TCRdb table, and some are missing; sequencing was by immunoSEQ multiplex PCR. The sample records approximately 150,000 clones, more than 65% being singletons. Per the germline V gene, CDR1 is MNHEY and CDR2 is SVGAGI. There are 13 residues in the CDR3. V gave up 8 bases and J gave up 2 bases; unmatched junction bases: 3. A note on this clone: No antigen is known for it.

Source material: PBMCs. The rearrangement uses TRBV6-5 and TRBJ2-7; 10 nucleotides align to TRBD1. This receptor was obtained from a man between 18 and 29 years old in good health and CMV-seropositive. The CDR3 DNA follows: TGTGCCAGCGGGGACAGGGGTACCTACGAGCAGTACTTC. Translation: CASGDRGTYEQYF.